Described below is a single T cell receptor (beta chain) sequence and its context. Its target is unknown. This entry is derived from a study of cytomegalovirus exposure and HLA in healthy donors. Findings of the study overall: Researchers catalogued approximately 170 TCR beta chains as cytomegalovirus-associated.

Use of 60 Vbeta and 13 Jbeta primers characterized the PCR. TCRdb's table, derived via immunoSEQ multiplex PCR, lists solely in-frame clones and lacks some. Of about 180,000 clones listed, roughly four fifths were seen once; the top ten hold around 5%. This TCR was recovered from a man aged 18 to 30 in good health and CMV-seronegative. The sequenced sample was PBMCs.

The CDR3: CASSSGVEQPQHF. The CDR3 region has the DNA TGTGCCAGCAGTTCCGGGGTGGAGCAGCCCCAGCATTTT. The V call is TRBV27, the J call TRBJ1-5; no clear D. The V end lost 4 bases, the J end lost 7 bases, and 11 bases lay between the germline ends. CDR1 MNHEY and CDR2 SMNVEV come from the germline V gene (reference sequence). CDR3 length: 13 residues.